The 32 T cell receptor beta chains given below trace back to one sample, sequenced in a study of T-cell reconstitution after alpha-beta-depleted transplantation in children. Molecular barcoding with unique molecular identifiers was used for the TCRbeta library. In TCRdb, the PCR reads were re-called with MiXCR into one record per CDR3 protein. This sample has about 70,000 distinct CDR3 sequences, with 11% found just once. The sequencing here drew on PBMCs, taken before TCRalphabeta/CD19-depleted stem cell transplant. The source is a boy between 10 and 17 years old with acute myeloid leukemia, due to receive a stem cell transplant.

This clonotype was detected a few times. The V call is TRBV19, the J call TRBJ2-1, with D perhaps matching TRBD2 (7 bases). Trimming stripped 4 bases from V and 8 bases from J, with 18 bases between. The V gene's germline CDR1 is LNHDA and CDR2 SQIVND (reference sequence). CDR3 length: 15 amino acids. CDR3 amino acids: CASSTGGGRRDEQFF. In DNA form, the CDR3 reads TGTGCCAGTAGTACTGGGGGCGGGAGAAGGGATGAGCAGTTCTTC.

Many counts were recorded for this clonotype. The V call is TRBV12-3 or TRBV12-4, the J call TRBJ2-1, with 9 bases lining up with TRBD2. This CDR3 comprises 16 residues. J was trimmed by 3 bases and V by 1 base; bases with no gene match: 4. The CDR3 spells CASSLGREGNYNEQFF. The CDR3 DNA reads TGTGCCAGCAGTTTAGGGCGGGAGGGCAACTACAATGAGCAGTTCTTC.

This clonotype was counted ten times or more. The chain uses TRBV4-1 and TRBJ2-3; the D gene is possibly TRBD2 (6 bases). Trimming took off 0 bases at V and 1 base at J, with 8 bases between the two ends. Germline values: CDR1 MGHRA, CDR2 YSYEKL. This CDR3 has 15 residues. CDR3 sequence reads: CASSQEPGGTDTQYF. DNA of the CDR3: TGCGCCAGCAGCCAAGAACCGGGGGGCACAGATACGCAGTATTTT.

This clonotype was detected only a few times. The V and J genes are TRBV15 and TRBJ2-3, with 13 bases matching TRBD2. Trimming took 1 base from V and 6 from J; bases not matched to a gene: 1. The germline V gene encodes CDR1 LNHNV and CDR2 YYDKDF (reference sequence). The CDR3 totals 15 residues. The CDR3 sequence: CATSRGTSGSDTQYF. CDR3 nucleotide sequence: TGTGCCACCAGCAGAGGGACTAGCGGGAGTGATACGCAGTATTTT.

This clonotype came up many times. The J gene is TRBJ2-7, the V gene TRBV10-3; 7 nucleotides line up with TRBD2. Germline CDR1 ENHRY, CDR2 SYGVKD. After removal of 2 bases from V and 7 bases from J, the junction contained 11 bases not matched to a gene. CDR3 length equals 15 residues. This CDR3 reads CAISERISGHPEQYF. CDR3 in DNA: TGTGCCATCAGTGAGCGCATTAGCGGGCATCCGGAGCAGTACTTC.

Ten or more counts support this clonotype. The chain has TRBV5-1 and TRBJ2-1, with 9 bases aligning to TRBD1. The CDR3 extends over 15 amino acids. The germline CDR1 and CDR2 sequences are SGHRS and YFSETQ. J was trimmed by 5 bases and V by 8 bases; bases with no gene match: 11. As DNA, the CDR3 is TGCGCCAGTAACCGAGGGGACAGGGCTGACAATGAGCAGTTCTTC. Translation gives CASNRGDRADNEQFF.

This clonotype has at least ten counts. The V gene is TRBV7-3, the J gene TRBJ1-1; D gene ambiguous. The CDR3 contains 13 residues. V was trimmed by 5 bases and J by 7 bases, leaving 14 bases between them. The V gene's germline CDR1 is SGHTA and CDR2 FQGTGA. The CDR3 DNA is TGTGCCAGCAGCCCTCGACCGGGTGGTGAAGCTTTCTTT. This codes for CASSPRPGGEAFF.

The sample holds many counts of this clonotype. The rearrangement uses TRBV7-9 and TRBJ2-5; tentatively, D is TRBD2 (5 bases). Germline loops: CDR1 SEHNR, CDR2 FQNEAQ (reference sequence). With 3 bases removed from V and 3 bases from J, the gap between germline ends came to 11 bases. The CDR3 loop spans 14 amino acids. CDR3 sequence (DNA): TGTGCCAGCAGCTTGGAGGACGGGAAAGAGACCCAGTACTTC. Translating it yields CASSLEDGKETQYF.

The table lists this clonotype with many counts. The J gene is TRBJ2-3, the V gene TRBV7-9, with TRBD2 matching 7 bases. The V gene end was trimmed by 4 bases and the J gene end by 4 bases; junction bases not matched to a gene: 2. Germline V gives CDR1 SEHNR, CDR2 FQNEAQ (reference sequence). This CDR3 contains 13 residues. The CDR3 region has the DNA TGTGCCAGCAGCTCAACTAGCGCAGATACGCAGTATTTT. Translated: CASSSTSADTQYF.

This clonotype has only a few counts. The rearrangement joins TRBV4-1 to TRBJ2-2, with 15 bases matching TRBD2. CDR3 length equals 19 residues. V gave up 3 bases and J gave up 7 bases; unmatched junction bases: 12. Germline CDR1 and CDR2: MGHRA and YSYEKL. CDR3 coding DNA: TGCGCCAGCAGCCATTATCCCGGGACTAGCGGGGGGAAAGGCGGGGAGCTGTTTTTT. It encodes CASSHYPGTSGGKGGELFF.

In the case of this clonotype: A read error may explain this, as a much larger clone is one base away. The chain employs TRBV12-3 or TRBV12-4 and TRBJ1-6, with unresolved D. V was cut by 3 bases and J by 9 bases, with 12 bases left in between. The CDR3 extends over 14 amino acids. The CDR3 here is CASSFGKTGSPLHF. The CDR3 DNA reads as TGTGCCAGCAGTTTTGGCAAAACCGGTTCACCCCTCCACTTT.

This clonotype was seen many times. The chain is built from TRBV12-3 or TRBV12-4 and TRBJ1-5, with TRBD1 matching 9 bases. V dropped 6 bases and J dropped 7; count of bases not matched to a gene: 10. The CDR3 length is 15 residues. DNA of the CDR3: TGTGCCAGCAGCCGCCGGGACAGGGAACGCCAGCCCCAGCATTTT. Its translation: CASSRRDRERQPQHF.

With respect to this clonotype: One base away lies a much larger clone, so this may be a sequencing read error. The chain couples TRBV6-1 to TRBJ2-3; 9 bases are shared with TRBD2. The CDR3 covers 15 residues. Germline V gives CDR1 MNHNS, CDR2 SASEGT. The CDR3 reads CAGSPTGLATDTQYF. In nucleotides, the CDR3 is TGTGCCGGCAGTCCTACGGGACTAGCAACAGATACGCAGTATTTT.

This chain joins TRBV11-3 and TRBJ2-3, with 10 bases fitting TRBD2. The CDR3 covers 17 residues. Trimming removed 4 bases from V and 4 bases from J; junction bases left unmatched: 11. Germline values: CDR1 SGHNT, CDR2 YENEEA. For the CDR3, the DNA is TGTGCCAGCAGCTCCACCTCTGGACTAGCGGACGCAGATACGCAGTATTTT. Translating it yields CASSSTSGLADADTQYF.

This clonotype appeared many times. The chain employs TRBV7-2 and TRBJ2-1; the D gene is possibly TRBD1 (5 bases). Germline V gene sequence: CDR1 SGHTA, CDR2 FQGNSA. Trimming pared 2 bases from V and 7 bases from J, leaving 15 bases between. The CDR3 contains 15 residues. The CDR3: CASSLRQGFRNEQFF. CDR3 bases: TGTGCCAGCAGCTTACGGCAGGGCTTCAGGAATGAGCAGTTCTTC. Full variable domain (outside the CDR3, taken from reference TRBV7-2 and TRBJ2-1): GAGVSQSPSNKVTEKGKDVELRCDPISGHTALYWYRQSLGQGLEFLIYFQGNSAPDKSGLPSDRFSAERTGGSVSTLTIQRTQQEDSAVYLCASSLRQGFRNEQFFGPGTRLTVL.

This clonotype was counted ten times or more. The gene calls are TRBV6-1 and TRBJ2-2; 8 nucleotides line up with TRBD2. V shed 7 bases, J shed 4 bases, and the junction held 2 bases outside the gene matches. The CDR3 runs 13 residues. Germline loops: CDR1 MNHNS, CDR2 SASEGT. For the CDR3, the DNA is TGTGCCAGCACGGGGGGGGTCACCGGGGAGCTGTTTTTT. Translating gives CASTGGVTGELFF.

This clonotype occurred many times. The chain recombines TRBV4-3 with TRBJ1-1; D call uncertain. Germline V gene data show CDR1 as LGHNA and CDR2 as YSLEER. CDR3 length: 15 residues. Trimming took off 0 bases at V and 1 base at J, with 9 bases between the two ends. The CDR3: CASSQEEGRNTEAFF. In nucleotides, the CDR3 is TGCGCCAGCAGCCAAGAGGAGGGCAGGAACACTGAAGCTTTCTTT.

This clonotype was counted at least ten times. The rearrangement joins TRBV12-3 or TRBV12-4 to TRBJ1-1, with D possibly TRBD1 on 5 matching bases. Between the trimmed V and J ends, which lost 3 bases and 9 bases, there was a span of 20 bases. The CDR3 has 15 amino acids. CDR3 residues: CASSFPRQSTEQAFF. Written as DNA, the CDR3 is TGTGCCAGCAGTTTCCCACGACAGTCAACTGAGCAAGCTTTCTTT.

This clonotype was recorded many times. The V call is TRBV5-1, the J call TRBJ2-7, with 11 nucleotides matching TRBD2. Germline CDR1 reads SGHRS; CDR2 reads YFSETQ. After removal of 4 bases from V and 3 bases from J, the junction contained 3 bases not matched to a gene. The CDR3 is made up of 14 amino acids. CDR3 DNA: TGCGCCAGCAGCCCCACTAGCGGGAGCTACGAGCAGTACTTC. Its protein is CASSPTSGSYEQYF.

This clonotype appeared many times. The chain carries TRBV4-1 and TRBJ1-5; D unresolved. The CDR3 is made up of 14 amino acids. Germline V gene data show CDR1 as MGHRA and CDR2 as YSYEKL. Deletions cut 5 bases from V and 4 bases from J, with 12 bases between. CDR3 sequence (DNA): TGCGCCAGCAGCGTGCCGGCACGTAATCAGCCCCAGCATTTT. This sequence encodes CASSVPARNQPQHF.

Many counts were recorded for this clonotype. CDR3 coding DNA: TGTGCCAGCAGCTTAGATCCAGCTAGGGATGAGCAGTTCTTC. Residues: CASSLDPARDEQFF. This rearrangement joins TRBV7-2 to TRBJ2-1; D is uncertain. In germline, CDR1 is SGHTA, CDR2 FQGNSA. The CDR3 is 14 amino acids. The V gene lost 1 base and the J gene lost 8 bases, with 12 bases spanning the gap.

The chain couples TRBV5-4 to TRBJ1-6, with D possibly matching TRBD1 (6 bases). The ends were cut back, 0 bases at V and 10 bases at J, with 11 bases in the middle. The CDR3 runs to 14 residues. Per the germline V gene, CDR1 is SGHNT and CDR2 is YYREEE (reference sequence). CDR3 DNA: TGTGCCAGCAGCTTGGGGCCGGGGGGCTCACCCCTCCACTTT. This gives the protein CASSLGPGGSPLHF.

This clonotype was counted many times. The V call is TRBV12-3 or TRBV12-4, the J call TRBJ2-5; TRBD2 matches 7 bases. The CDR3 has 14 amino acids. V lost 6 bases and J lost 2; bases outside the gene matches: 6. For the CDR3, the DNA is TGTGCCAGCAGGCTAGCGGTCGCTCAAGAGACCCAGTACTTC. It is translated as CASRLAVAQETQYF.

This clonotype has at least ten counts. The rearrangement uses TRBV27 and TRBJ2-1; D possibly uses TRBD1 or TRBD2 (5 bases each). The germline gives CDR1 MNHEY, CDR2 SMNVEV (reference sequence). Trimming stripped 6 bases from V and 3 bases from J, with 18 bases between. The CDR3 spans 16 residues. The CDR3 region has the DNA TGTGCCAGCAGCCTTCTTGGTTGGGGGAACTACAATGAGCAGTTCTTC. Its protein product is CASSLLGWGNYNEQFF.

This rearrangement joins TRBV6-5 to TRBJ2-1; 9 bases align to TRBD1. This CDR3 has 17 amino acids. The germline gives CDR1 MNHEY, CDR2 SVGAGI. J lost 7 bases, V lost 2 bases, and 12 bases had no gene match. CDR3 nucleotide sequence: TGTGCCAGCAGTTACCCGCCCGGGACAGGGAGGGGGAATGAGCAGTTCTTC. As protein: CASSYPPGTGRGNEQFF.

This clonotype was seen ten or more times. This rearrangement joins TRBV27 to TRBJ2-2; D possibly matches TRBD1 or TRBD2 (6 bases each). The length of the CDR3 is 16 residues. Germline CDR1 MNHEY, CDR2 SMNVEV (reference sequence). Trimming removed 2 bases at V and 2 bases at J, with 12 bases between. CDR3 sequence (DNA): TGTGCCAGCAGTTTACATACCGGGGGCAACACCGGGGAGCTGTTTTTT. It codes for CASSLHTGGNTGELFF.

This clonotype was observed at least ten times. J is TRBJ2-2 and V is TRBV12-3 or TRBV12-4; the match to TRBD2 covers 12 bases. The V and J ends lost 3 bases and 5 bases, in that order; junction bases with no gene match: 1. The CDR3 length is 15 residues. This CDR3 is CASSLTSGGTGELFF. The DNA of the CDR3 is TGTGCCAGCAGTTTGACTAGCGGGGGAACCGGGGAGCTGTTTTTT.

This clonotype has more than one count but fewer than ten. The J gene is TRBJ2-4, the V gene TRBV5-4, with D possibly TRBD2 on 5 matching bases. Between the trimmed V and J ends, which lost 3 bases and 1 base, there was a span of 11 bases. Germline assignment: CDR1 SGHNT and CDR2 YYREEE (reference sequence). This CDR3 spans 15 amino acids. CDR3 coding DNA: TGTGCCAGCAGCTCGGAGCCGGGGGCCAAAAACATTCAGTACTTC. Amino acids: CASSSEPGAKNIQYF. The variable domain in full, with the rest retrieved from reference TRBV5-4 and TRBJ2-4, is ETGVTQSPTHLIKTRGQQVTLRCSSQSGHNTVSWYQQALGQGPQFIFQYYREEENGRGNFPPRFSGLQFPNYSSELNVNALELDDSALYLCASSSEPGAKNIQYFGAGTRLSVL.

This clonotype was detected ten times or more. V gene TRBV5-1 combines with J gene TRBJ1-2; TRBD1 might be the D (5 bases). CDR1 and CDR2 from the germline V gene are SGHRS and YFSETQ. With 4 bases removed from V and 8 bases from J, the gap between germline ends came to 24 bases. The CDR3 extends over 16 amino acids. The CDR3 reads CASSPTSGDRTIGYTF. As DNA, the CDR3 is TGCGCCAGCAGCCCTACGAGTGGAGACAGAACTATAGGCTACACCTTC.

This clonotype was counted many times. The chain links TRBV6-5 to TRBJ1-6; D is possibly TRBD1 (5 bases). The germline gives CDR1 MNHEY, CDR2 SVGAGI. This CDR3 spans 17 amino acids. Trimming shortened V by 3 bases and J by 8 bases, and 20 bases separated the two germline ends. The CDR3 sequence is CASSYFRVSRGDSPLHF. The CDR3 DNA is TGTGCCAGCAGTTATTTCAGGGTCTCCCGGGGGGATTCACCCCTCCACTTT.

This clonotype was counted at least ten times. The CDR3 is CASSHVGLAGPNTGELFF. The DNA for the CDR3 is TGCGCCAGCAGCCACGTAGGACTAGCGGGACCTAACACCGGGGAGCTGTTTTTT. The chain joins TRBV4-3 to TRBJ2-2; 12 bases fit TRBD2. Losses at the gene ends were 3 bases for V and 2 bases for J; bases not matched to a gene: 7. Germline V gives CDR1 LGHNA, CDR2 YSLEER. The CDR3 totals 18 residues.

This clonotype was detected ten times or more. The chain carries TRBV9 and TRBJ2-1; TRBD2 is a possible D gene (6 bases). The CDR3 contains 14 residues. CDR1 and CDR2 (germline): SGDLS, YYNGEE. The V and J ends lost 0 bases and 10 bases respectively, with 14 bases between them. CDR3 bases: TGTGCCAGCAGCGTAGAGTTGTGGGACTCGGAGCAGTTCTTC. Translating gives CASSVELWDSEQFF. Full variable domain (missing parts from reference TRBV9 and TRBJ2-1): DSGVTQTPKHLITATGQRVTLRCSPRSGDLSVYWYQQSLDQGLQFLIQYYNGEERAKGNILERFSAQQFPDLHSELNLSSLELGDSALYFCASSVELWDSEQFFGPGTRLTVL.